These T cell receptor beta chains were read from a single sample in a study of cytomegalovirus exposure and HLA in healthy donors. Sequencing was performed with immunoSEQ multiplex PCR; in TCRdb, only in-frame clones are kept and a portion is missing. In the table there are approximately 170,000 clones, 77% of which are singletons. The sequenced material came from PBMCs. These receptor sequences come from a male donor in good health and CMV-seropositive. Both conserved end residues are part of each CDR3. A D gene is named only where the DNA matches it firmly. Part of the rows lack a size; the others show once, few, many or a class for expanded clones.

abundance,v_gene,d_gene,j_gene,CDR3nt,CDR3aa
NA,TRBV5-1,NA,TRBJ2-3,TGCGCCAGCAGCTTGAACCCAGCGGTCACAGATACGCAGTATTTT,CASSLNPAVTDTQYF
NA,TRBV6-6,NA,TRBJ2-2,TGTGCCAGCAGCCATTTTAGGGGTAGGACCGGGGAGCTGTTTTTT,CASSHFRGRTGELFF
NA,TRBV6-5,NA,TRBJ2-5,TGTGCCAGCGCCCAAGTACGGGTCCGATCGGAGACCCAGTACTTC,CASAQVRVRSETQYF
NA,TRBV21-1,NA,TRBJ2-3,TGTGCCAGCAGCAAACGCCGGGACAGGAACACAGATACGCAGTATTTT,CASSKRRDRNTDTQYF
once,TRBV30,NA,TRBJ1-2,TGTGCCTGGAGTCCCCACGGGTCCTATGGCTACACCTTC,CAWSPHGSYGYTF
NA,TRBV7-2,TRBD2,TRBJ2-5,TGTGCCAGCAGCCCTCCGGGACTATGGGGAGAGACCCAGTACTTC,CASSPPGLWGETQYF
NA,TRBV7-2,NA,TRBJ1-1,TGTGCCAGCAGCAGGCGGGGCACTGAAGCTTTCTTT,CASSRRGTEAFF
many,TRBV6-5,TRBD2,TRBJ2-1,TGTGCCAGCAGTAGCGGGGAGTCCTACAATGAGCAGTTCTTC,CASSSGESYNEQFF
few,TRBV6-1,TRBD1,TRBJ1-2,TGTGCCAGCATCGAAACCGGGACAGGGGGCGATGGCTACACCTTC,CASIETGTGGDGYTF
once,TRBV5-5,TRBD2,TRBJ2-7,TGTGCCAGCAGCTTGGGGGTCTCTGGCGCGCGGGGGGGCGAGCAGTACTTC,CASSLGVSGARGGEQYF
NA,TRBV4-1,TRBD1,TRBJ1-1,TGCGCCAGCAGCCCTTGGGACAGGGCAAATGAAGCTTTCTTT,CASSPWDRANEAFF
few,TRBV5-1,TRBD2,TRBJ2-7,TGCGCCAGCAGCTTGGCGGGGGGGGGCTACGAGCAGTACTTC,CASSLAGGGYEQYF
NA,TRBV2,TRBD1,TRBJ1-5,TGTGCCAGCAGGAAGGGGGGCCAGGGGGTAGGCCAGCCCCAGCATTTT,CASRKGGQGVGQPQHF
NA,TRBV5-6,NA,TRBJ1-6,TGTGCCAGCAGCTTGTTACAGGGTTATTCACCCCTCCACTTT,CASSLLQGYSPLHF
NA,TRBV6-5,TRBD1,TRBJ1-2,TGTGCCAGCAGTGAGACAGGGGACAACTATGGCTACACCTTC,CASSETGDNYGYTF
NA,TRBV4-1,NA,TRBJ1-2,TGCGCCAGCAGCCAAGGGGGCCTTAACTATGGCTACACCTTC,CASSQGGLNYGYTF
NA,TRBV2,NA,TRBJ1-2,TGTGCCAGCCCCTTAAGGGAGGCGATCGGTGGCTACACCTTC,CASPLREAIGGYTF
once,TRBV18,NA,TRBJ2-7,TGTGCCAGCTCACCCTCTTCAGGGGACGAGCAGTACTTC,CASSPSSGDEQYF
NA,TRBV19,TRBD1,TRBJ2-7,TGTGCCAGTAGTATAGGGGCCGGGACAGGTTCCTACGAGCAGTACTTC,CASSIGAGTGSYEQYF
NA,TRBV6-5,TRBD1,TRBJ1-1,TGTGCCAGCAGTCGGACAGGGATCGCTGAAGCTTTCTTT,CASSRTGIAEAFF
NA,TRBV2,TRBD1,TRBJ2-7,TGTGCCAGCAACTTTGACAGGGTAAAGGCCTACGAGCAGTACTTC,CASNFDRVKAYEQYF
NA,TRBV5-1,TRBD1,TRBJ1-1,TGCGCCAGCAGCTTATTGGACAGGGGGAACACTGAAGCTTTCTTT,CASSLLDRGNTEAFF
NA,TRBV23-1,TRBD1,TRBJ1-2,TGCGCCAGTCCTTGGACCCGGGACAGGTATGACTATGGCTACACCTTC,CASPWTRDRYDYGYTF
NA,TRBV14,TRBD1,TRBJ1-2,TGTGCCAGCAGCCAAGATGGACAGGATTACTACACCTTC,CASSQDGQDYYTF
NA,TRBV7-2,NA,TRBJ2-3,TGTGCCAGCAGCTTAGGGACGGGGGATACGCAGTATTTT,CASSLGTGDTQYF